This T cell receptor beta chain came from a study of OX40 agonist ivuxolimab in advanced cancers. The protocol was immunoSEQ multiplex PCR, while the TCRdb copy is restricted to in-frame clones and leaves out a portion. The data hold roughly 86,000 clones, with 85% to 95% observed a single time. The CDR3 sequence is 16 residues long. CDR1 LNHDA and CDR2 SQIVND come from the germline V gene (reference sequence). V lost 10 bases, J lost 8 bases, and 27 bases lay in between. The receptor was derived from an adult with an advanced solid tumor such as melanoma, head and neck, liver or kidney cancer. Here the sequenced sample was CD4+ or CD8+ T cells sorted from blood, taken in a trial of the OX40 agonist ivuxolimab. The V call is TRBV19, the J call TRBJ2-4, with TRBD2 as a possible D gene (5 bases). The CDR3 here is CATYPRSHGEGHIQYF. The CDR3 DNA reads as TGTGCCACTTATCCGCGATCTCACGGGGAAGGTCACATTCAGTACTTC. Full variable domain (missing parts from reference TRBV19 and TRBJ2-4): DGGITQSPKYLFRKEGQNVTLSCEQNLNHDAMYWYRQDPGQGLRLIYYSQIVNDFQKGDIAEGYSVSREKKESFPLTVTSAQKNPTAFYLCATYPRSHGEGHIQYFGAGTRLSVL.